The 10 T cell receptor beta chains below were found in one sample sequenced in a study of blood T cells in healthy people across ages. Primers used in a second PCR of roughly 7 to 11 cycles were a sample-barcoded 5' primer and a J-beta primer mix. TCRdb processed the 5' RACE reads anew with MiXCR; each CDR3 protein has one entry. There are about 1,500,000 distinct CDR3 sequences in the sample; 28% occur only once, and less than 9.5% lies in the top ten. The sample taken for sequencing was blood. Receptors were obtained from a woman in her twenties or thirties in good health.

This chain connects TRBV5-1 to TRBJ1-1; D possibly corresponds to TRBD1 (6 bases). Germline CDR1 SGHRS, CDR2 YFSETQ. V was trimmed by 5 bases and J by 1 base, leaving 12 bases between them. The CDR3 has 14 amino acids. CDR3 bases: TGCGCCAGCAGTATGGGGGGCGGGAACACTGAAGCTTTCTTT. Protein: CASSMGGGNTEAFF.

This clonotype has at least ten counts. The chain combines TRBV20-1 with TRBJ2-7; 9 bases are a match to TRBD1. Per the germline V gene, CDR1 is DFQATT and CDR2 is SNEGSKA (reference sequence). This CDR3 is 15 amino acids long. The V segment lost 1 base and the J segment 1 base; nucleotides outside the gene matches: 5. The DNA of the CDR3 is TGCAGTGCTAGAGTCGGGACAGGGCGATCCTACGAGCAGTACTTC. Translated: CSARVGTGRSYEQYF.

The V call is TRBV11-2, the J call TRBJ2-1, with 10 positions matching TRBD2. The J segment lost 9 bases and the V segment lost 6 bases, leaving 11 bases of the junction unmatched. Per the germline V gene, CDR1 is SGHAT and CDR2 is FQNNGV. The CDR3 runs 15 residues. The CDR3 DNA reads as TGTGCCAGCAGTCATAACGTAGTAGCGGGAGGTGAGCAGTTCTTC. Protein: CASSHNVVAGGEQFF.

The V and J genes are TRBV27 and TRBJ1-1; TRBD1 aligns across 8 bases. The CDR3 is made up of 13 amino acids. Germline loops: CDR1 MNHEY, CDR2 SMNVEV (reference sequence). With 5 bases clipped from V and 6 bases from J, the junction kept 5 bases outside the gene matches. In nucleotides, the CDR3 is TGTGCCAGCAGTGTGACAGGGGCCCCTGAAGCTTTCTTT. Its translation: CASSVTGAPEAFF.

This clonotype was counted ten times or more. The V and J genes are TRBV12-3 or TRBV12-4 and TRBJ1-5; 8 bases are shared with TRBD1. There are 14 residues in the CDR3. V lost 9 bases to trimming and J lost 6 bases; unmatched junction nucleotides: 10. For the CDR3, the DNA is TGTGCCAGTAGACAGGGGACGGGTAGTCAGCCCCAGCATTTT. It encodes CASRQGTGSQPQHF.

This sequence joins TRBV9 and TRBJ2-5; TRBD1 is a possible D gene (5 bases). The V and J ends lost 0 bases and 10 bases respectively, with 16 bases between them. Germline lookup yields CDR1 SGDLS and CDR2 YYNGEE. The CDR3 extends over 14 amino acids. CDR3 in DNA: TGTGCCAGCAGCGTAGCTGGGGCAGGGATAGACCAGTACTTC. Protein product: CASSVAGAGIDQYF.

J is TRBJ2-7 and V is TRBV5-8; D uncertain. The CDR3 sequence is 16 residues long. V was pared by 2 bases and J by 3 bases, with 18 bases between. CDR1 SGHTS and CDR2 YDEGEE come from the germline V gene. CDR3: CASSLGLAVSIYEQYF. Here the CDR3 DNA reads TGTGCCAGCAGCTTAGGTTTGGCAGTATCGATCTACGAGCAGTACTTC.

This clonotype has just one count. The genes are TRBV7-2 and TRBJ2-1; TRBD2 agrees at 10 bases. Germline trimming cut 5 bases from V and 9 bases from J; bases unmatched to any gene: 16. CDR3 length: 17 amino acids. Per germline, CDR1 SGHTA and CDR2 FQGNSA. CDR3 loop: CASSAYVSTSGKFEQFF. The DNA for the CDR3 is TGTGCCAGCAGCGCCTACGTATCCACTAGCGGGAAGTTTGAGCAGTTCTTC. Variable domain in full (rest from reference TRBV7-2 and TRBJ2-1): GAGVSQSPSNKVTEKGKDVELRCDPISGHTALYWYRQSLGQGLEFLIYFQGNSAPDKSGLPSDRFSAERTGGSVSTLTIQRTQQEDSAVYLCASSAYVSTSGKFEQFFGPGTRLTVL.

A word on this clonotype: Without the conserved terminal phenylalanine or tryptophan, this CDR3 likely stems from a read error. The chain uses TRBV2 and TRBJ2-3; 12 bases align to TRBD2. V lost 6 bases and J lost 4; bases outside the gene matches: 8. The CDR3 extends over 16 amino acids. Germline values: CDR1 SNHLY, CDR2 FYNNEI. The CDR3 DNA follows: TGTGCCAGCAGGCGGACTAGCGGGATTGGCGCAGATACGCAGTATGTT. It codes for CASRRTSGIGADTQYV.

This clonotype was found a few times. V usage is TRBV12-3 or TRBV12-4 and J usage is TRBJ2-5; tentative D call: TRBD2 (5 bases). The V and J ends lost 8 bases and 2 bases respectively, with 15 bases between them. CDR3 length: 14 amino acids. CDR3 loop: CASLPGGSQETQYF. The CDR3 bases are TGTGCCAGCCTCCCGGGCGGGTCGCAAGAGACCCAGTACTTC.